The 8 T cell receptor beta chains given below trace back to one sample, sequenced in a study of blood T cell repertoires in COVID-19. Some clones are missing from TCRdb's copy, which holds only in-frame ones; the method was immunoSEQ multiplex PCR. Here the sample spans some 400,000 clones, roughly 86% being singletons. What was sequenced was peripheral blood. These receptors were taken from a human donor with acute or convalescent COVID-19. The donor label of this sample is uncertain.

As regards this clone: The same CDR3 is also encoded by other DNA sequences in this sample. The V gene is TRBV28, the J gene TRBJ2-1; 8 nucleotides match TRBD2. The germline V gene encodes CDR1 MDHEN and CDR2 SYDVKM. The CDR3 contains 15 residues. With 4 bases clipped from V and 4 bases from J, the junction kept 6 bases outside the gene matches. CDR3 sequence: CASSSSGGPYNEQFF. For the CDR3, the DNA is TGTGCCAGCAGTTCCAGCGGGGGCCCATACAATGAGCAGTTCTTC.

The gene calls are TRBV3-1 (or the pseudogene TRBV3-2) and TRBJ2-5, with D perhaps matching TRBD1 (6 bases). Per the germline V gene, CDR1 is LGHDT and CDR2 is YNNKEL (reference sequence). The ends were cut back, 1 base at V and 10 bases at J, with 10 bases in the middle. The CDR3 sequence is 12 residues long. CDR3 protein: CASSQVGQIQYF. CDR3 coding DNA: TGTGCCAGCAGCCAAGTAGGACAGATCCAGTACTTC.

V and J are TRBV5-1 and TRBJ2-3; TRBD1 aligns across 12 bases. From germline, CDR1 is SGHRS and CDR2 YFSETQ. The CDR3 extends over 16 amino acids. J lost 4 bases, V lost 2 bases, and 5 bases had no gene match. The CDR3 sequence: CASSLGTGGRPDTQYF. CDR3 coding DNA: TGCGCCAGCAGCTTAGGGACAGGGGGCCGTCCAGATACGCAGTATTTT.

This clone was recorded only once. The chain uses TRBV5-5 and TRBJ1-2; possible D gene TRBD1, 6 bases. Germline CDR1 and CDR2: SGHKS and YYEKEE (reference sequence). The CDR3 runs to 15 residues. Trimming removed 0 bases from V and 4 bases from J, with 13 bases in between. CDR3 coding DNA: TGTGCCAGCAGCTTGGCATACGGACAGTCCTATGGCTACACCTTC. It specifies CASSLAYGQSYGYTF.

The J gene is TRBJ2-1, the V gene TRBV6-1; 9 nucleotides align to TRBD2. V trimming: 4 bases; J trimming: 5 bases; junction bases outside the gene matches: 18. The germline CDR1 and CDR2 sequences are MNHNS and SASEGT. CDR3 size: 19 residues. The CDR3 nucleotides read TGTGCCAGCAGTGGGATACCGGGACTAGCATCAATCGCCGACAATGAGCAGTTCTTC. Encoded protein: CASSGIPGLASIADNEQFF.

The CDR3 nucleotides read TGTGCCAGCGGGGGGGCCCCCAACTATGGCTACACCTTC. It yields the protein CASGGAPNYGYTF. V and J are TRBV2 and TRBJ1-2, with D possibly matching TRBD1 (6 bases). V was pared by 8 bases and J by 2 bases, with 12 bases between. The germline V gene encodes CDR1 SNHLY and CDR2 FYNNEI. The CDR3 extends over 13 amino acids.

V usage is TRBV30 and J usage is TRBJ1-2, with 7 nucleotides matching TRBD1. The CDR3 extends over 13 amino acids. Germline loops: CDR1 GTSNPN, CDR2 SVGIG (reference sequence). V lost 5 bases to trimming and J lost 4 bases; unmatched junction nucleotides: 7. This chain's CDR3 is CAWHRDRPYGYTF. For the CDR3, the DNA is TGTGCCTGGCACCGGGACAGACCCTATGGCTACACCTTC.

The chain has TRBV19 and TRBJ1-2; D remains ambiguous. CDR3 size: 17 residues. Trimming pared 6 bases from V and 7 bases from J, leaving 27 bases between. Germline-derived CDR1 and CDR2 are LNHDA and SQIVND (reference sequence). CDR3 sequence: CASRGLTDVIPSGGYTF. CDR3 DNA: TGTGCCAGTAGAGGGCTCACGGACGTCATCCCTAGCGGTGGCTACACCTTC.